The rows below give T cell receptor beta chains drawn from one sample of a study of cytomegalovirus exposure and HLA in healthy donors. Measured with immunoSEQ multiplex PCR; TCRdb has only the in-frame clones, and not every one. The table records about 67,000 clones, roughly 65% of them present only once. Sequencing was done on a sample of PBMCs. These receptors originate from a woman in her twenties or thirties in good health and CMV-seronegative. Each CDR3 is given with its conserved first and last residue. The D gene is left open where the match is weak. Not all rows give a size; the values are once, few, many and, for expanded clones, a class.

TRBJ2-5	NA	TRBD2	TRBV7-3	TGTGCCAGCAGCCTGACGGGGGGGAGAGAGACCCAGTACTTC	CASSLTGGRETQYF
TRBJ1-2	NA	TRBD1	TRBV2	TGTGCCAGCAGTCAAACCCGTGACAGGGTGTATGGCTACACCTTC	CASSQTRDRVYGYTF
TRBJ2-5	NA	TRBD1	TRBV11-2	TGTGCCAGCAGCGCGGACAGGGCCCTGCCCCAGTACTTC	CASSADRALPQYF
TRBJ1-2	NA	TRBD1	TRBV6-5	TGTGCCAGCAGTCAAGGACAGGGGGCTAATGGCTACACCTTC	CASSQGQGANGYTF
TRBJ1-2	NA	TRBD1	TRBV2	TGTGCCAGCGAACAGGGGGCGAGAGGCTACACCTTC	CASEQGARGYTF
TRBJ2-1	NA	TRBD1	TRBV6-1	TGTGCCAGCCTCCGGGACAGCTCCTACAATGAGCAGTTCTTC	CASLRDSSYNEQFF
TRBJ2-1	once	TRBD1	TRBV7-8	TGTGCCAGCAGCTTAGACAGGGGAAGGTACAATGAGCAGTTCTTC	CASSLDRGRYNEQFF
TRBJ1-1	NA	TRBD1	TRBV6-1	TGTGCCAGCAGTGAATTTACAGGGGGCACTGAAGCTTTCTTT	CASSEFTGGTEAFF
TRBJ2-7	NA	TRBD2	TRBV9	TGTGCCAGCAGCGTAAGTGTGACTAGCGCCAACGAGCAGTACTTC	CASSVSVTSANEQYF
TRBJ2-3	NA	NA	TRBV9	TGTGCCAGCAGCGTAGATGGGAGAGCGGATACGCAGTATTTT	CASSVDGRADTQYF
TRBJ1-4	NA	NA	TRBV7-9	TGTTCCAGCACCTCGCTCCAGGAAAAACTGTTTTTT	CSSTSLQEKLFF
TRBJ2-5	NA	NA	TRBV30	TGTGCCTGGGCGACAGGCCCCGGGACCCAGTACTTC	CAWATGPGTQYF
TRBJ2-2	NA	TRBD2	TRBV9	TGTGCCAGCAGCCCGAGCGGGGCCCGGGGTCGAGCCGGGGAGCTGTTTTTT	CASSPSGARGRAGELFF
TRBJ2-3	once	NA	TRBV19	TGTGCCAGTAGTGCAGGGCTAGCGACAGATACGCAGTATTTT	CASSAGLATDTQYF
TRBJ2-7	NA	NA	TRBV6-6	TGTGCCAGCGGCCTAGCCTACGAGCAGTACTTC	CASGLAYEQYF
TRBJ2-3	NA	TRBD1	TRBV11-3	TGTGCCAGCAGCAACCCCGGGACAGCCACAGATACGCAGTATTTT	CASSNPGTATDTQYF
TRBJ2-1	NA	TRBD2	TRBV11-2	TGTGCCAGCAGCCCACTAGCGGGGGTCCCCAATGAGCAGTTCTTC	CASSPLAGVPNEQFF
TRBJ2-3	NA	TRBD1	TRBV9	TGTGCCAGCAGCGTAGGGGACAGGGATAGCACAGATACGCAGTATTTT	CASSVGDRDSTDTQYF